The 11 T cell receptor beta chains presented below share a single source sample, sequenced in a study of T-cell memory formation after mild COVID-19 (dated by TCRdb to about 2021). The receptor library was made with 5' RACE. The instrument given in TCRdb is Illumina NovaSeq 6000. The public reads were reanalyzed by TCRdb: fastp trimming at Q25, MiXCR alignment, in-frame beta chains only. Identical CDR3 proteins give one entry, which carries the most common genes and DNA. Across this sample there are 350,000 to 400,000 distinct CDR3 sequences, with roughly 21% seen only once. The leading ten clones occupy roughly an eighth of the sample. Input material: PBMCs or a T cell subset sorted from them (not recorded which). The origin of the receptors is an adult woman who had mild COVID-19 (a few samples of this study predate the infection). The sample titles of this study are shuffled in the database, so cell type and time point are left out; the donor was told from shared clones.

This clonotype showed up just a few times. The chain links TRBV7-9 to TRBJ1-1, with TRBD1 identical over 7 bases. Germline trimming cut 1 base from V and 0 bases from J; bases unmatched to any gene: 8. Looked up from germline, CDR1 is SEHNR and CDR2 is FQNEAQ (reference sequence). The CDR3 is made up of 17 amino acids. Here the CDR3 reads CASSLEAGGPMNTEAFF. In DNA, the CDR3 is TGTGCCAGCAGCTTAGAGGCAGGGGGGCCTATGAACACTGAAGCTTTCTTT.

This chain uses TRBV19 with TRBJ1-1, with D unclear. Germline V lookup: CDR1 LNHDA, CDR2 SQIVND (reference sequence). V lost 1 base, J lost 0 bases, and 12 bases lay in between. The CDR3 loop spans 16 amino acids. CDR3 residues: CASSIGTAAMNTEAFF. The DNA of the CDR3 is TGTGCCAGTAGTATAGGGACCGCAGCCATGAACACTGAAGCTTTCTTT.

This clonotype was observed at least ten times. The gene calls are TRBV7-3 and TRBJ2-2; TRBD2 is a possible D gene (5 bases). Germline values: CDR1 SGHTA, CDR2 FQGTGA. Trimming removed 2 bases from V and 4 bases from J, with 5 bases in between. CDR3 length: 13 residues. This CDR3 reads CASSLEGTGELFF. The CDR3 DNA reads TGTGCCAGCAGCTTAGAGGGCACCGGGGAGCTGTTTTTT.

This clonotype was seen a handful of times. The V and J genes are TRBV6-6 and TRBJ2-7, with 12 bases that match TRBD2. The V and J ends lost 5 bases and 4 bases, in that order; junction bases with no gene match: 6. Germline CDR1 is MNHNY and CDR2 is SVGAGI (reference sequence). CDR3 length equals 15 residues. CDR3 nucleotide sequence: TGTGCCAGCAGTGAACGACTAGCGGGAGATTACGAGCAGTACTTC. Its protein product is CASSERLAGDYEQYF.

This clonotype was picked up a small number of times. The CDR3 protein is CASSLSQGPNYGYTF. For the CDR3, the DNA is TGCGCCAGCAGCTTGTCACAGGGACCTAACTATGGCTACACCTTC. J is TRBJ1-2 and V is TRBV5-1; weak D call: TRBD1 (6 bases). CDR1 SGHRS and CDR2 YFSETQ come from the germline V gene. V lost 1 base and J 0 bases, leaving 10 bases between the germline ends. This CDR3 comprises 15 residues.

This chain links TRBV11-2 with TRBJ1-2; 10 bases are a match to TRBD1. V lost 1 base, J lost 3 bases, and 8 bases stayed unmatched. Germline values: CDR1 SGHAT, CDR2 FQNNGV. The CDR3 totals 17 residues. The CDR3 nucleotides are TGTGCCAGCAGCTTAGTATGGAGGACAGGGGGGGACTATGGCTACACCTTC. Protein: CASSLVWRTGGDYGYTF.

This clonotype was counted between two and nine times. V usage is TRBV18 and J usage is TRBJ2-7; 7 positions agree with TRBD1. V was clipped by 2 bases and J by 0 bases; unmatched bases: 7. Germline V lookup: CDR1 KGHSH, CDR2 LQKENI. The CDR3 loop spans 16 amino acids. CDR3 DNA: TGTGCCAGCTCACCAGGGACAGTGGGTAGCTCCTACGAGCAGTACTTC. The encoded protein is CASSPGTVGSSYEQYF.

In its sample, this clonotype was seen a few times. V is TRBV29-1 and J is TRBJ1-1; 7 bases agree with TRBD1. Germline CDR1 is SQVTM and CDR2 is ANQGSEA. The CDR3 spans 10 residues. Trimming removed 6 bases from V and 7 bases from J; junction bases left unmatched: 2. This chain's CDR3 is CSVRTGEAFF. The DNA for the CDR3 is TGCAGCGTCCGGACAGGTGAAGCTTTCTTT.

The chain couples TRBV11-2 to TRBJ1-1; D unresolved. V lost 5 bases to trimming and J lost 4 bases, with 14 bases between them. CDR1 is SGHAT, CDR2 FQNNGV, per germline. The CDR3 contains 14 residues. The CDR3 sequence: CASSPWKAPTEAFF. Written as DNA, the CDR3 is TGTGCCAGCAGCCCGTGGAAGGCCCCCACTGAAGCTTTCTTT.

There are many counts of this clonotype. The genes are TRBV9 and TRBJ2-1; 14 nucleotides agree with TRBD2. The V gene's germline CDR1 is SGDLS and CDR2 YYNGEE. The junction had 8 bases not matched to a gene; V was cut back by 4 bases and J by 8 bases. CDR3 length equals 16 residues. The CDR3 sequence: CASSLHPGLAGDEQFF. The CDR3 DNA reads TGTGCCAGCAGCCTACACCCGGGACTAGCGGGGGATGAGCAGTTCTTC.

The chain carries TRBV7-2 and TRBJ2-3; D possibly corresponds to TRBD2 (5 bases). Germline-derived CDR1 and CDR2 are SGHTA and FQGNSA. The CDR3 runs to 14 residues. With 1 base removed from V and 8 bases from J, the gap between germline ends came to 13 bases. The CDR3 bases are TGTGCCAGCAGCTTAGAGGGTGCGAGGGCTACGCAGTATTTT. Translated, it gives CASSLEGARATQYF.